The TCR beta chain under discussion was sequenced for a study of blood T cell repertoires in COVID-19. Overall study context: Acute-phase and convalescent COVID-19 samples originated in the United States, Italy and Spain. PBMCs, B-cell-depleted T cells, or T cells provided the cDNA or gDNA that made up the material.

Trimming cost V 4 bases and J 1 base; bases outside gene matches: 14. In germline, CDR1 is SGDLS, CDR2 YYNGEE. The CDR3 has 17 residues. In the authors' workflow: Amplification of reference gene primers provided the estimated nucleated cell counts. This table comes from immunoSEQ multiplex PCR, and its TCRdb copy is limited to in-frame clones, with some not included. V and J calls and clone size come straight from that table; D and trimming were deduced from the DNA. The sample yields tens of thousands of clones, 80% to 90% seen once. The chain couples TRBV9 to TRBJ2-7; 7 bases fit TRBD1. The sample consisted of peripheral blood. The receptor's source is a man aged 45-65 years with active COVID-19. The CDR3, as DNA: TGTGCCAGCAGCACCCACGGAGAGGGGGCGGGTTCCTACGAGCAGTACTTC. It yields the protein CASSTHGEGAGSYEQYF.